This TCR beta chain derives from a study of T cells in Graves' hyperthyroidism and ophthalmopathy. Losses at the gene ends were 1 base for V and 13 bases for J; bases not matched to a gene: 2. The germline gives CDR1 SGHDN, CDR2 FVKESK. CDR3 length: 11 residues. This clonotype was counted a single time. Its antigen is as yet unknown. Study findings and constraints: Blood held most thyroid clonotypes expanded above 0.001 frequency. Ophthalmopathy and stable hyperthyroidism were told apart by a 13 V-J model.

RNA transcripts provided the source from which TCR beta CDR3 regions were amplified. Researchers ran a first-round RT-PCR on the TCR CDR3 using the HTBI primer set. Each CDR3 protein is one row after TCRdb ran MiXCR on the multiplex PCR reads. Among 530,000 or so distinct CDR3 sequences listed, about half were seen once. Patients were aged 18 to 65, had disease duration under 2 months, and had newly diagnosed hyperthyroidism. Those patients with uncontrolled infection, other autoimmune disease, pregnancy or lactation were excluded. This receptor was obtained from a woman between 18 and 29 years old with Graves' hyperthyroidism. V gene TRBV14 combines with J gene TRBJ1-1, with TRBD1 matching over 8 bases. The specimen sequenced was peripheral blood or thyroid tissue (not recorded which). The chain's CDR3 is CASSQGGQGFF. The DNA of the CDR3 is TGTGCCAGCAGCCAAGGCGGACAGGGTTTCTTT.